This T cell receptor beta chain was identified in a study of blood T cell repertoires in COVID-19. Looking at the study overall: PBMCs, B-cell-depleted T cells, or T cells provided the cDNA or gDNA that made up the material.

Germline V gives CDR1 MNHEY, CDR2 SVGAGI. Trimming pared 6 bases from V and 1 base from J, leaving 9 bases between. The CDR3 loop spans 13 amino acids. Sequencing was performed with immunoSEQ multiplex PCR; in TCRdb, only in-frame clones are kept and a portion is missing. The table has around 170,000 clones, about 74% seen once. The TCR sequence derives from an elderly woman with acute or convalescent COVID-19. The material sequenced was peripheral blood. The V gene is TRBV6-5, the J gene TRBJ1-1; D is unclear. The CDR3 DNA is TGTGCCAGCAGCTATTCATCGAACACTGAAGCTTTCTTT. Translating gives CASSYSSNTEAFF.